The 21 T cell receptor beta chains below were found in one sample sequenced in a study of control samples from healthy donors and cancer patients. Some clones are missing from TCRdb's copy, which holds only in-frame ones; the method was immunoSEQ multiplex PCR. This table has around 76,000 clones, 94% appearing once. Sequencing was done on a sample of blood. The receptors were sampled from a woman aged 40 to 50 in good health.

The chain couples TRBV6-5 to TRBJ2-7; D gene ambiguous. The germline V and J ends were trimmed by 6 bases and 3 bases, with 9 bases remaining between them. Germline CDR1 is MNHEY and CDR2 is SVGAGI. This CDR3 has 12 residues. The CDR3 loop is CASRGYSYEQYF. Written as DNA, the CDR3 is TGTGCCAGCAGGGGCTACAGCTACGAGCAGTACTTC.

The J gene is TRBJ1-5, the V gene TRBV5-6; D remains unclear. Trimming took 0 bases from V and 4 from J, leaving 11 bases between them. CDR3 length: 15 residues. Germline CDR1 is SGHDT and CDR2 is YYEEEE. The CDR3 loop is CASSLGPPGNQPQHF. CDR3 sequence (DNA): TGTGCCAGCAGCTTGGGGCCGCCTGGAAATCAGCCCCAGCATTTT. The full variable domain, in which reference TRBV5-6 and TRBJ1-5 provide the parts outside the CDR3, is DAGVTQSPTHLIKTRGQQVTLRCSPKSGHDTVSWYQQALGQGPQFIFQYYEEEERQRGNFPDRFSGHQFPNYSSELNVNALLLGDSALYLCASSLGPPGNQPQHFGDGTRLSIL.

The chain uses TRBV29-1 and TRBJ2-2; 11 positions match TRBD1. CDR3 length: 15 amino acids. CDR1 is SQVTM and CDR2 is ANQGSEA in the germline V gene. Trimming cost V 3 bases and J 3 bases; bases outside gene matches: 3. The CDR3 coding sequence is TGCAGCGTTGAGGGACAGGGGGAATACACCGGGGAGCTGTTTTTT. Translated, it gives CSVEGQGEYTGELFF.

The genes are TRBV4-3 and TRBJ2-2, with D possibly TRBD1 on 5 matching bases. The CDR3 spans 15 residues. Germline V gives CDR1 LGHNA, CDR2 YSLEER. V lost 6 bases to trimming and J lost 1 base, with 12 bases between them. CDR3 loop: CASRSGARNTGELFF. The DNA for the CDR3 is TGCGCCAGCAGATCTGGGGCTCGGAACACCGGGGAGCTGTTTTTT.

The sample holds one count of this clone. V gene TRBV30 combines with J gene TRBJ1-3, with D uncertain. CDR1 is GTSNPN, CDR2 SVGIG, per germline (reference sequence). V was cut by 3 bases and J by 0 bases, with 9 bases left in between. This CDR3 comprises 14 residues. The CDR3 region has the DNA TGTGCCTGGAGGCCTGTCAACTCTGGAAACACCATATATTTT. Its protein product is CAWRPVNSGNTIYF.

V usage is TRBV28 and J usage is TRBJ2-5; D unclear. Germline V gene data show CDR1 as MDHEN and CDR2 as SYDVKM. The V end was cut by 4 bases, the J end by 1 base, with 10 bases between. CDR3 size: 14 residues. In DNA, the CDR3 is TGTGCCAGCAGTTCCGGACCGTCCCAAGAGACCCAGTACTTC. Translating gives CASSSGPSQETQYF. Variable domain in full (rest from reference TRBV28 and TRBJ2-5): DVKVTQSSRYLVKRTGEKVFLECVQDMDHENMFWYRQDPGLGLRLIYFSYDVKMKEKGDIPEGYSVSREKKERFSLILESASTNQTSMYLCASSSGPSQETQYFGPGTRLLVL.

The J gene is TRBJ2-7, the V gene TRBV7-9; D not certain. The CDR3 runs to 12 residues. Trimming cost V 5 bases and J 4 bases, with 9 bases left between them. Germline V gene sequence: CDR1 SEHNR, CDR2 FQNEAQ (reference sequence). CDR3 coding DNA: TGTGCCAGCAGCCTTATAGTGTACGAGCAGTACTTC. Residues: CASSLIVYEQYF. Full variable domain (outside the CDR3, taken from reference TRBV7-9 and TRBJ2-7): DTGVSQNPRHKITKRGQNVTFRCDPISEHNRLYWYRQTLGQGPEFLTYFQNEAQLEKSRLLSDRFSAERPKGSFSTLEIQRTEQGDSAMYLCASSLIVYEQYFGPGTRLTVT.

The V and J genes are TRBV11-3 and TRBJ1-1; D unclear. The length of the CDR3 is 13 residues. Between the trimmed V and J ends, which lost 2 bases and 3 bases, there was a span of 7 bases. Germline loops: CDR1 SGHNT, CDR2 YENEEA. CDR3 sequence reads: CASSLREYTEAFF. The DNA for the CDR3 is TGTGCCAGCAGCTTACGGGAGTACACTGAAGCTTTCTTT.

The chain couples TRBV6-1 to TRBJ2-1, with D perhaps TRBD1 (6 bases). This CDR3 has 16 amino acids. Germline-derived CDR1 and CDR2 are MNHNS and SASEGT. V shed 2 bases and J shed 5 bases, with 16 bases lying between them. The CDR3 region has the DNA TGTGCCAGCAGTGAAAGGGTCGGGACACTCCACAATGAGCAGTTCTTC. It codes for CASSERVGTLHNEQFF.

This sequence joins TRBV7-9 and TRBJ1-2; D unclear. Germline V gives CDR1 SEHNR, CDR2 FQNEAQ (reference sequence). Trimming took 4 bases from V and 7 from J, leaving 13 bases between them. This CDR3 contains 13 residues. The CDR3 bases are TGTGCCAGCAGCTCCCCCCGGGAGGTTGGCTACACCTTC. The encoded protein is CASSSPREVGYTF.

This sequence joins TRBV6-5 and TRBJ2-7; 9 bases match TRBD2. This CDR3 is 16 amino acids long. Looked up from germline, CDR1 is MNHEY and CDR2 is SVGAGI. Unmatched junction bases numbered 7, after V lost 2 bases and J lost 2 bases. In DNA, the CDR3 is TGTGCCAGCAGTTACCGAAGACTAGCGGAAACCTACGAGCAGTACTTC. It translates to CASSYRRLAETYEQYF.

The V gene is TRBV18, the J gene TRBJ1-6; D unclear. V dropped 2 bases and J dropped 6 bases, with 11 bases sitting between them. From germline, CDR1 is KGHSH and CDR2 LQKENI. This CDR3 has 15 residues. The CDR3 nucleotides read TGTGCCAGCTCACCATCTTGGGGATCTAATTCACCCCTCCACTTT. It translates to CASSPSWGSNSPLHF.

CDR3 sequence: CASSLPVERGTYNEQFF. The CDR3 DNA reads TGTGCCAGCAGCTTACCGGTGGAGCGGGGGACTTACAATGAGCAGTTCTTC. The chain uses TRBV7-9 and TRBJ2-1, with 8 bases that match TRBD2. Germline CDR1 reads SEHNR; CDR2 reads FQNEAQ (reference sequence). V trimming: 2 bases; J trimming: 4 bases; junction bases outside the gene matches: 10. The CDR3 runs 17 residues.

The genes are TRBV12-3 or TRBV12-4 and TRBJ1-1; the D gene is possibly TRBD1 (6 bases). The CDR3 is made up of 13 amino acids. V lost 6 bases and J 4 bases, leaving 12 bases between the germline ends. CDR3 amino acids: CASRGLQGTEAFF. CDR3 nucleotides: TGTGCCAGCAGAGGACTACAGGGCACTGAAGCTTTCTTT.

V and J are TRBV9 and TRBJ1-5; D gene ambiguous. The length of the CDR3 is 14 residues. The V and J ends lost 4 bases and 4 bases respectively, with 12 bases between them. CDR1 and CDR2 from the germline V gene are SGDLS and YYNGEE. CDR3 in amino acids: CASSRAPGNQPQHF. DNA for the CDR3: TGTGCCAGCAGCCGGGCACCAGGTAATCAGCCCCAGCATTTT.

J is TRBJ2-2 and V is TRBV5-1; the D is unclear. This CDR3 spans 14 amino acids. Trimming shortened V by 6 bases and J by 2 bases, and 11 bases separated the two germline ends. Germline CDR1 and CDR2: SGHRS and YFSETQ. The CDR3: CASKDAVNTGELFF. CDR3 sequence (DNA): TGCGCCAGCAAGGACGCGGTAAACACCGGGGAGCTGTTTTTT.

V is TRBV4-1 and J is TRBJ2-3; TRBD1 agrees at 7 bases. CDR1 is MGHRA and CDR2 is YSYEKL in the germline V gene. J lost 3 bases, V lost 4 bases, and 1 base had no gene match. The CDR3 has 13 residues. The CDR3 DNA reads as TGCGCCAGCAGCCCAGGGGGAACAGATACGCAGTATTTT. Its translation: CASSPGGTDTQYF.

Here the CDR3 DNA reads TGTGCCAGTAGTCCTAGCGGCAAAAACATTCAGTACTTC. Its protein product is CASSPSGKNIQYF. V is TRBV19 and J is TRBJ2-4; TRBD2 aligns across 7 bases. Germline loops: CDR1 LNHDA, CDR2 SQIVND (reference sequence). Unmatched junction bases numbered 1, after V lost 5 bases and J lost 3 bases. The CDR3 sequence is 13 residues long.

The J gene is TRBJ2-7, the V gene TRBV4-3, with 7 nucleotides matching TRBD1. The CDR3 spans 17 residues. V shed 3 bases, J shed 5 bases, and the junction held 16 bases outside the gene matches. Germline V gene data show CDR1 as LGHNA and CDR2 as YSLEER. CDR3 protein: CASSHALPGTEDNEQYF. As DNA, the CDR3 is TGCGCCAGCAGCCACGCCCTACCCGGGACAGAGGACAACGAGCAGTACTTC.

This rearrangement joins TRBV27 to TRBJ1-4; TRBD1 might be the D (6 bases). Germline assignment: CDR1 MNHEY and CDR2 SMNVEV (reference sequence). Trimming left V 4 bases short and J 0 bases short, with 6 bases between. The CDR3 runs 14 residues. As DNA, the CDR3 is TGTGCCAGCAGTTCAGGGGCAACTAATGAAAAACTGTTTTTT. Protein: CASSSGATNEKLFF.

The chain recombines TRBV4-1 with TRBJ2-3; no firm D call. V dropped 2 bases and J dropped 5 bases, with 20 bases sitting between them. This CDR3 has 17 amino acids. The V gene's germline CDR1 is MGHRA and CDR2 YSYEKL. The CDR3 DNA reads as TGCGCCAGCAGCCAACCGGCCCCGACAAGGTCCCAAGATACGCAGTATTTT. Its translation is CASSQPAPTRSQDTQYF.